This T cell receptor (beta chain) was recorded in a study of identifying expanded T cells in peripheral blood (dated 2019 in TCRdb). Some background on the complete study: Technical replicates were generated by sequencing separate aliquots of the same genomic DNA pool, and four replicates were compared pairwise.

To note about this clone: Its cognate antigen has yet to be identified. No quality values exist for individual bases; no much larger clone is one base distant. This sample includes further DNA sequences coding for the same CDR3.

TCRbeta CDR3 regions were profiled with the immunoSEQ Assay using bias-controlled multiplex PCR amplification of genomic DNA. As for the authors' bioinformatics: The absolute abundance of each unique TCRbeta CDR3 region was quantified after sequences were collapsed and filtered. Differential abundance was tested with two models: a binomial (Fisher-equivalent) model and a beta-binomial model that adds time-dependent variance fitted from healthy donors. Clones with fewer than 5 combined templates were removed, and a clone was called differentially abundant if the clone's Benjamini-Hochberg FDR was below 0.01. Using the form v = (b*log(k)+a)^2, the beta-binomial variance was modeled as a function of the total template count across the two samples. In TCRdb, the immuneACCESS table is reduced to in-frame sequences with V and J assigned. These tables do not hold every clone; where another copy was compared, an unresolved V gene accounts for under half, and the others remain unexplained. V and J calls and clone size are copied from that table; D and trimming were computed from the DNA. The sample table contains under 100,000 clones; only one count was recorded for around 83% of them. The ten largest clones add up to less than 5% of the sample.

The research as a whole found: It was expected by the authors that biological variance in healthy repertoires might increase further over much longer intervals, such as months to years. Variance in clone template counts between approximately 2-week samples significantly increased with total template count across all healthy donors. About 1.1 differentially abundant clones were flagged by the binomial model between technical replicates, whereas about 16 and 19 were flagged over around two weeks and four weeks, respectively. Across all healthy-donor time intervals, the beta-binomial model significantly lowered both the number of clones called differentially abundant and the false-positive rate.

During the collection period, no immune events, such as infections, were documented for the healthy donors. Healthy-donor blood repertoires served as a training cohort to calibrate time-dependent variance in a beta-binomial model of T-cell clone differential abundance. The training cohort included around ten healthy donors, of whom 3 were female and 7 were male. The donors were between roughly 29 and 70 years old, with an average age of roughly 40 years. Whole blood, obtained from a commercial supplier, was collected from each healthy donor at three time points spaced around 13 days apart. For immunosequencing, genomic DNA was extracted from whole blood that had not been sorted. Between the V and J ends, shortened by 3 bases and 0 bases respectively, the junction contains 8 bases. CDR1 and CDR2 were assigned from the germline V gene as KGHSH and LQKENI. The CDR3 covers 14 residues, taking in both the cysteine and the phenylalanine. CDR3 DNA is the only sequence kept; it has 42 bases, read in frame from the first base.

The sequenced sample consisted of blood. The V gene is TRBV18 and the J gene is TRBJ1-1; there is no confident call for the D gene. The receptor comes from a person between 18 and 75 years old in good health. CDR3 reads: CASSPRSMNTEAFF. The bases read TGTGCCAGCTCACCCAGAAGCATGAACACTGAAGCTTTCTTT.